This is a list of T cell receptor beta chains from one sample in a study of OX40 agonist ivuxolimab in advanced cancers. Profiling relied on immunoSEQ multiplex PCR, and the TCRdb table lists in-frame clones only, not all of them. The sample shows around 90,000 clones, about nine tenths of them seen only once. This material consisted of CD4+ or CD8+ T cells sorted from blood, taken in a trial of the OX40 agonist ivuxolimab. The receptors derive from an adult with an advanced solid tumor such as melanoma, head and neck, liver or kidney cancer. Each CDR3 is given with its conserved first and last residue. The order of the fields is D gene, J gene, clone size, V gene, CDR3 protein, CDR3 DNA. A D gene is named only where the DNA matches it firmly. Size tells how often a clone was seen (once, few, many) or the class of an expanded clone, and some rows leave it out.

d_gene: TRBD1
j_gene: TRBJ1-6
abundance: -
v_gene: TRBV5-4
CDR3aa: CASSLGGQGDNSPLHF
CDR3nt: TGTGCCAGCAGCTTGGGTGGACAGGGCGATAATTCACCCCTCCACTTT

d_gene: TRBD1
j_gene: TRBJ2-7
abundance: -
v_gene: TRBV5-6
CDR3aa: CASSPLDRAPISNEQYF
CDR3nt: TGTGCCAGCAGCCCCTTGGACAGGGCCCCCATCTCTAACGAGCAGTACTTC

d_gene: TRBD2
j_gene: TRBJ2-5
abundance: -
v_gene: TRBV7-2
CDR3aa: CASSLGGTSGGRGETQYF
CDR3nt: TGTGCCAGCAGCTTAGGTGGGACTAGCGGGGGCCGGGGGGAGACCCAGTACTTC

d_gene: TRBD2
j_gene: TRBJ2-3
abundance: -
v_gene: TRBV9
CDR3aa: CASSVGTSGNTDTQYF
CDR3nt: TGTGCCAGCAGCGTAGGGACTAGCGGAAACACAGATACGCAGTATTTT

d_gene: -
j_gene: TRBJ2-3
abundance: -
v_gene: TRBV4-2
CDR3aa: CASSQVRDPRDTQYF
CDR3nt: TGTGCCAGCAGCCAAGTAAGGGACCCTAGGGATACGCAGTATTTT

d_gene: -
j_gene: TRBJ1-4
abundance: few
v_gene: TRBV9
CDR3aa: CASSVRGNEKLFF
CDR3nt: TGTGCCAGCAGCGTAAGAGGAAATGAAAAACTGTTTTTT

d_gene: TRBD2
j_gene: TRBJ2-1
abundance: few
v_gene: TRBV9
CDR3aa: CASHSGSGGANEQFF
CDR3nt: TGTGCCAGCCACTCTGGGAGCGGGGGTGCAAATGAGCAGTTCTTC

d_gene: -
j_gene: TRBJ2-2
abundance: -
v_gene: TRBV6-5
CDR3aa: CASSQPSRGELFF
CDR3nt: TGTGCCAGCAGCCAACCAAGCCGTGGGGAGCTGTTTTTT

d_gene: TRBD1
j_gene: TRBJ2-7
abundance: -
v_gene: TRBV6-1
CDR3aa: CASSKGVGQGRANEQYF
CDR3nt: TGTGCCAGCAGTAAAGGGGTCGGACAGGGAAGAGCTAACGAGCAGTACTTC

d_gene: -
j_gene: TRBJ2-7
abundance: -
v_gene: TRBV7-9
CDR3aa: CASSLGAGMGYEQYF
CDR3nt: TGTGCCAGCAGCTTAGGAGCAGGGATGGGCTACGAGCAGTACTTC

d_gene: -
j_gene: TRBJ2-7
abundance: -
v_gene: TRBV7-7
CDR3aa: CASSTSVGRDEQYF
CDR3nt: TGTGCCAGCAGCACTAGTGTTGGTAGGGACGAGCAGTACTTC

d_gene: -
j_gene: TRBJ2-2
abundance: -
v_gene: TRBV18
CDR3aa: CASSPGPTNTGELFF
CDR3nt: TGTGCCAGCTCGCCCGGGCCAACTAACACCGGGGAGCTGTTTTTT

d_gene: -
j_gene: TRBJ1-4
abundance: -
v_gene: TRBV5-1
CDR3aa: CASGKGGLGPNEKLFF
CDR3nt: TGCGCCAGCGGTAAAGGCGGACTAGGGCCGAATGAAAAACTGTTTTTT

d_gene: TRBD2
j_gene: TRBJ2-3
abundance: -
v_gene: TRBV18
CDR3aa: CASSPGAGGPSTDTQYF
CDR3nt: TGTGCCAGCTCACCAGGAGCGGGGGGGCCCAGCACAGATACGCAGTATTTT

d_gene: -
j_gene: TRBJ1-3
abundance: -
v_gene: TRBV10-3
CDR3aa: CAISVGGTGNTIYF
CDR3nt: TGTGCCATCAGTGTAGGAGGGACTGGAAACACCATATATTTT

d_gene: -
j_gene: TRBJ2-2
abundance: few
v_gene: TRBV5-4
CDR3aa: CASSSRGRGNTGELFF
CDR3nt: TGTGCCAGCAGCTCCCGGGGTAGGGGGAACACCGGGGAGCTGTTTTTT

d_gene: -
j_gene: TRBJ1-2
abundance: -
v_gene: TRBV5-6
CDR3aa: CASSSFQAVLNYGYTF
CDR3nt: TGTGCCAGCAGCTCGTTCCAAGCGGTCCTTAACTATGGCTACACCTTC

d_gene: TRBD1
j_gene: TRBJ1-4
abundance: once
v_gene: TRBV10-2
CDR3aa: CASSERRQGDEKLFF
CDR3nt: TGCGCCAGCAGTGAGCGGCGGCAGGGGGATGAAAAACTGTTTTTT